The rows below give T cell receptor beta chains drawn from one sample of a study of CD8+CD57+ T cells in acquired aplastic anemia. MiXCR, run by TCRdb on the reads, gives a single entry per CDR3 protein. The data contain about 160,000 distinct CDR3 sequences, roughly 40% of them seen just once; the ten biggest clones take up about 1.1%. Sequencing was carried out using sorted CD4+, CD8+, or CD8+CD57+ T cells (not recorded which) from PBMCs. These receptor sequences come from a human donor in good health. The CDR3 runs from the conserved cysteine through the conserved F or W. The D gene is left open where the match is weak. Size values are once, few and many counts, or a class for expanded clones, and some rows have none.

>14|TRBJ1-5|once|TRBV19|TRBD1
CASSQDRERMPQHF
TGTGCCAGTAGTCAGGACAGGGAGAGGATGCCCCAGCATTTT
>11|TRBJ1-2|once|TRBV7-8|-
CASSSPEGYTF
TGTGCCAGCAGTTCTCCTGAGGGCTACACCTTC
>15|TRBJ2-1|many|TRBV20-1|TRBD2
CSATLPSGGRDEQFF
TGCAGTGCTACCCTGCCTAGCGGGGGCAGGGATGAGCAGTTCTTC
>15|TRBJ2-7|many|TRBV20-1|TRBD2
CSAIGLAQDWDEQYF
TGCAGTGCTATTGGACTAGCGCAAGATTGGGACGAGCAGTACTTC
>15|TRBJ2-5|few|TRBV7-8|-
CASSLLEGSSGTQYF
TGTGCCAGCAGCTTATTGGAGGGGTCCAGTGGGACCCAGTACTTC
>13|TRBJ1-2|-|TRBV10-3|TRBD1
CATSEGANYGYTF
TGTGCCACCAGCGAGGGGGCGAACTATGGCTACACCTTC
>17|TRBJ2-7|-|TRBV9|-
CASTLPRQDGADREQYF
TGTGCCAGCACCCTCCCTAGACAGGACGGAGCGGATCGCGAGCAGTACTTC
>15|TRBJ1-6|many|TRBV19|TRBD1
CASSVRDRVYSPLHF
TGTGCCAGTAGTGTCCGGGACAGGGTATATTCACCCCTCCACTTT
>14|TRBJ1-1|many|TRBV6-1|-
CASTLQGGGTEAFF
TGTGCCAGCACCTTACAGGGCGGAGGGACTGAAGCTTTCTTT
>16|TRBJ2-6|-|TRBV10-3|-
CAISDLDRTGANVLTF
TGTGCCATCAGTGACCTTGACAGGACCGGGGCCAACGTCCTGACTTTC
>15|TRBJ2-2|many|TRBV5-4|-
CASSWAGALTGELFF
TGTGCCAGCAGCTGGGCGGGGGCGCTCACCGGGGAGCTGTTTTTT
>12|TRBJ2-3|many|TRBV5-4|-
CASSLIADTQYF
TGTGCCAGCAGCTTGATCGCAGATACGCAGTATTTT
>12|TRBJ1-1|many|TRBV29-1|TRBD1
CSATGRIAAAFF
TGCAGCGCGACAGGGAGGATCGCGGCGGCTTTCTTT
>13|TRBJ2-1|many|TRBV7-9|TRBD2
CASSLLAENEQFF
TGTGCCAGCAGCCTCCTAGCGGAGAATGAGCAGTTCTTC
>14|TRBJ1-5|many|TRBV10-3|-
CAISSQGPNQPQHF
TGTGCCATCAGTTCTCAGGGCCCCAATCAGCCCCAGCATTTT
>15|TRBJ2-3|-|TRBV29-1|-
CSVDGDTPAPDTQYF
TGCAGCGTTGATGGGGACACTCCAGCCCCAGATACGCAGTATTTT
>13|TRBJ1-2|-|TRBV7-8|TRBD1
CATLPQGYYGYTF
TGTGCCACCCTTCCACAGGGGTACTATGGCTACACCTTC
>13|TRBJ1-1|-|TRBV9|-
CASSVDGSTEAFF
TGTGCCAGCAGCGTGGACGGTTCCACTGAAGCTTTCTTT
>17|TRBJ2-2|-|TRBV5-4|-
CASSSRWVADDTGELFF
TGTGCCAGCAGCTCACGATGGGTAGCCGACGACACCGGGGAGCTGTTTTTT
>15|TRBJ2-7|-|TRBV5-1|TRBD1
CASSTAGTATYEQYF
TGCGCCAGCAGCACCGCCGGGACAGCAACATACGAGCAGTACTTC
>14|TRBJ2-6|-|TRBV7-6|-
CASSSTPGANVLTF
TGTGCCAGCAGCTCGACTCCTGGGGCCAACGTCCTGACTTTC
>15|TRBJ2-1|-|TRBV10-3|TRBD2
CAISDGGVSYDEQFF
TGTGCCATCAGTGACGGGGGGGTTTCATACGATGAGCAGTTCTTC
>15|TRBJ2-7|-|TRBV19|TRBD2
CASSTLAGGAYEQYF
TGTGCCAGTAGTACCTTAGCGGGAGGTGCCTACGAGCAGTACTTC
>13|TRBJ2-1|-|TRBV6-1|TRBD1
CASSPYRGDEQFF
TGTGCCAGCAGCCCCTACAGGGGCGATGAGCAGTTCTTC
>16|TRBJ2-3|many|TRBV14|-
CASSQDWHRGPDTQYF
TGTGCCAGCAGCCAAGATTGGCACCGGGGCCCAGATACGCAGTATTTT
>14|TRBJ1-6|-|TRBV10-3|TRBD1
CAIGGQGIGSPLHF
TGTGCCATCGGGGGACAGGGGATAGGTTCACCCCTCCACTTT
>17|TRBJ2-2|-|TRBV6-1|TRBD1
CASSSQRTGGYTGELFF
TGTGCCAGCAGTTCACAGCGGACAGGGGGCTACACCGGGGAGCTGTTTTTT
>18|TRBJ2-3|-|TRBV3-1|TRBD2
CASSQLWKLAEGTDTQYF
TGTGCCAGCAGCCAGCTGTGGAAGCTAGCGGAGGGTACAGATACGCAGTATTTT
>14|TRBJ2-5|-|TRBV15|-
CATSRGRGEETQYF
TGTGCCACCAGCAGAGGCAGGGGTGAAGAGACCCAGTACTTC
>12|TRBJ1-2|-|TRBV12-3/TRBV12-4|-
CASSFSTYDYTF
TGTGCCAGCAGTTTTTCCACCTACGACTACACCTTC
>15|TRBJ1-6|many|TRBV20-1|-
CSARVYGAYNSPLHF
TGCAGTGCTAGAGTTTACGGCGCCTATAATTCACCCCTCCACTTT
>12|TRBJ1-3|many|TRBV7-9|-
CASSLAGNTIYF
TGTGCCAGCAGCTTAGCTGGAAACACCATATATTTT
>11|TRBJ1-2|-|TRBV10-1|-
CAGGMSLVNTF
TGCGCCGGGGGAATGTCTCTGGTTAACACCTTC
>16|TRBJ2-1|-|TRBV27|-
CASSLSDWSSYNEQFF
TGTGCCAGCAGTTTGTCAGACTGGAGCTCCTACAATGAGCAGTTCTTC
>12|TRBJ2-3|many|TRBV7-3|-
CASRLQGGSQYF
TGTGCCAGCAGGTTACAGGGAGGATCGCAGTATTTT
>18|TRBJ1-1|few|TRBV5-1|-
CASSSLGMGANINTEAFF
TGCGCCAGCAGCTCCCTGGGGATGGGGGCCAATATTAACACTGAAGCTTTCTTT
>15|TRBJ1-2|-|TRBV4-1|-
CASSYPASGGYGYTF
TGCGCCAGCAGCTACCCGGCCTCCGGGGGATATGGCTACACCTTC
>14|TRBJ1-1|few|TRBV2|-
CASIFPSGAVVAFF
TGTGCCAGCATCTTCCCTTCGGGGGCTGTGGTAGCTTTCTTT
>16|TRBJ2-5|many|TRBV7-9|TRBD2
CASSFRKRGGQETQYF
TGTGCCAGCAGCTTTCGCAAGCGGGGGGGCCAAGAGACCCAGTACTTC
>16|TRBJ2-7|many|TRBV10-3|-
CAISESGRESSYEQYF
TGTGCCATCAGTGAGTCGGGACGGGAGAGCTCCTACGAGCAGTACTTC
>15|TRBJ2-2|-|TRBV6-1|-
CASSAPRSGTGELFF
TGTGCCAGCAGTGCCCCAAGGAGTGGAACCGGGGAGCTGTTTTTT
>14|TRBJ2-2|many|TRBV6-4|-
CASSRDFNTGELFF
TGTGCCAGCAGTAGGGACTTTAACACCGGGGAGCTGTTTTTT
>14|TRBJ2-2|many|TRBV24-1|TRBD1
CATRTGVDTGELFF
TGTGCCACCCGGACAGGGGTTGACACCGGGGAGCTGTTTTTT
>15|TRBJ2-7|few|TRBV4-1|-
CASSQVFGALYEQYF
TGCGCCAGCAGCCAAGTATTTGGGGCACTTTACGAGCAGTACTTC
>14|TRBJ1-5|many|TRBV19|-
CASNLYRGDQPQHF
TGTGCCAGCAATCTCTATCGGGGGGATCAGCCCCAGCATTTT
>17|TRBJ2-1|-|TRBV7-9|-
CASSLALGGDRKNEQFF
TGTGCCAGCAGCTTAGCCTTGGGAGGGGACAGGAAGAATGAGCAGTTCTTC
>14|TRBJ2-5|-|TRBV2|-
CASSPFSGQETQYF
TGTGCCAGCAGCCCATTTAGCGGCCAAGAGACCCAGTACTTC
>14|TRBJ1-1|many|TRBV2|-
CASRREGGGEEAFF
TGTGCCAGCAGGAGGGAGGGCGGCGGAGAAGAAGCTTTCTTT
>16|TRBJ2-1|-|TRBV20-1|TRBD2
CSARASGARSYNEQFF
TGCAGTGCTAGAGCTAGCGGGGCGCGATCCTACAATGAGCAGTTCTTC
>14|TRBJ2-5|-|TRBV9|-
CASSPSPTGETQYF
TGTGCCAGCAGCCCGAGTCCCACTGGGGAGACCCAGTACTTC
>18|TRBJ2-2|-|TRBV6-1|-
CASSPGSSARGSTGELFF
TGTGCCAGCAGCCCGGGCTCCTCTGCAAGGGGCTCAACCGGGGAGCTGTTTTTT